Described below is a single T cell receptor (beta chain) sequence and its context. This specimen belongs to a study of T cell responses to AZD1222 COVID-19 vaccine. The V gene end was trimmed by 6 bases and the J gene end by 2 bases; junction bases not matched to a gene: 0. The CDR3 length is 13 residues. CDR1 and CDR2 (germline): LNHDA, SQIVND (reference sequence). TCRdb's table, derived via immunoSEQ multiplex PCR, lists solely in-frame clones and lacks some. The table includes fewer than 120,000 clones, 94% detected once. The sample here was peripheral blood, taken 28 days after the second AZD1222 dose. The J gene is TRBJ2-1, the V gene TRBV19, with TRBD2 matching over 8 bases. This TCR came from an adult who received the AZD1222 COVID-19 vaccine. The CDR3 sequence: CASRAGAYNEQFF. The DNA of the CDR3 is TGTGCCAGTAGAGCGGGGGCCTACAATGAGCAGTTCTTC.